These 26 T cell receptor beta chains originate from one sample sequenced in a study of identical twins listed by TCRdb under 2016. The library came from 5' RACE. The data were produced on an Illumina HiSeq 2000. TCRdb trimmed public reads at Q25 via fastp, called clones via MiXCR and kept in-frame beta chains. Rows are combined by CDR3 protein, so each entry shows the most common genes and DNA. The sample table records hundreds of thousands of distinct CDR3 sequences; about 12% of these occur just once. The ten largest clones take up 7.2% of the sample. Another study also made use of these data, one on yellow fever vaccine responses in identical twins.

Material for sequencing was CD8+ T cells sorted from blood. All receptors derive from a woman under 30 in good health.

The CDR3 here is CAAKTEGDSYEQYF. The CDR3 DNA sequence: TGTGCTGCTAAGACGGAAGGGGACTCCTACGAGCAGTACTTC. The chain is built from TRBV12-5 and TRBJ2-7; TRBD1 is a possible D gene (5 bases). The CDR3 spans 14 residues. Germline loops: CDR1 LGHNT, CDR2 FRNRAP. Trimming stripped 11 bases from V and 0 bases from J, with 17 bases between. The full variable domain, its missing parts supplied by reference TRBV12-5 and TRBJ2-7, is DARVTQTPRHKVTEMGQEVTMRCQPILGHNTVFWYRQTMMQGLELLAYFRNRAPLDDSGMPKDRFSAEMPDATLATLKIQPSEPRDSAVYFCAAKTEGDSYEQYFGPGTRLTVT.

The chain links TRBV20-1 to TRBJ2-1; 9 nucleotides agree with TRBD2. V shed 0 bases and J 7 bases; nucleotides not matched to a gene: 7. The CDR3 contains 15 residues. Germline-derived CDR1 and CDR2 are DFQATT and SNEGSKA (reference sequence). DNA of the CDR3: TGCAGTGCTAGAGATTCGGCGGGAGGGTGGAATGAGCAGTTCTTC. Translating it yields CSARDSAGGWNEQFF.

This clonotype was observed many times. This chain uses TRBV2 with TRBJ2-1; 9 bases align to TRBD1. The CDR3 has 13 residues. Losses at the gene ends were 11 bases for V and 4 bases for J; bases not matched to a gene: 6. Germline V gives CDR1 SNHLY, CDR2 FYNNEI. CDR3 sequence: CALRDRAYNEQFF. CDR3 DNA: TGTGCCTTGAGGGACAGGGCATACAATGAGCAGTTCTTC.

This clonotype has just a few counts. The DNA of the CDR3 is TGTGCCACCAGCGAAACGACCGGGACAGTCCATTACGAGCAGTACTTC. It translates to CATSETTGTVHYEQYF. This chain joins TRBV15 and TRBJ2-7, with 7 bases that match TRBD1. V trimming: 5 bases; J trimming: 4 bases; junction bases outside the gene matches: 14. The CDR3 sequence is 16 residues long. Germline values: CDR1 LNHNV, CDR2 YYDKDF (reference sequence).

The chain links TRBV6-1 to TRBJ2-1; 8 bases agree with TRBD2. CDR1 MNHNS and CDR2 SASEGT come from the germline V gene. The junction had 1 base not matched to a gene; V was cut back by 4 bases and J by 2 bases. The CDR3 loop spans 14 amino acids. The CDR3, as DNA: TGTGCCAGCAGTGTAGCGGGAACCTACAATGAGCAGTTCTTC. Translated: CASSVAGTYNEQFF.

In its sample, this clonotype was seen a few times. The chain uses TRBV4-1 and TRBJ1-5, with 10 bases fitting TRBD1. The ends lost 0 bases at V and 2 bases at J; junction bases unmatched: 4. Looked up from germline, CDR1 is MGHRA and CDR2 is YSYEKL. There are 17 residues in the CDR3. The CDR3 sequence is CASSQETGGIGNQPQHF. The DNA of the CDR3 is TGCGCCAGCAGCCAAGAGACAGGGGGCATAGGCAATCAGCCCCAGCATTTT.

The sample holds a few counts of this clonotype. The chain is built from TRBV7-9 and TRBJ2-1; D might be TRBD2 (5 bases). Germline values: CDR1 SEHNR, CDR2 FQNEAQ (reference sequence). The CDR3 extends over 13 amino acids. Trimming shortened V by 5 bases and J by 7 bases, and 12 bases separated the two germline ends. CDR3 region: CASSPPDWNEQFF. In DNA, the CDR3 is TGTGCCAGCAGCCCCCCGGACTGGAATGAGCAGTTCTTC.

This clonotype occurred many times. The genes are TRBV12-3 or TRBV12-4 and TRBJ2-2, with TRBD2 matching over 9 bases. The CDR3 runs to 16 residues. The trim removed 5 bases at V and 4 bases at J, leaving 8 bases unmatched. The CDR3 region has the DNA TGTGCCAGCAGTCCTACCGGGACTAGCTCCACCGGGGAGCTGTTTTTT. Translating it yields CASSPTGTSSTGELFF.

The CDR3: CASSQSGRGDGSNQPQHF. In DNA form, the CDR3 reads TGCGCCAGCAGTCAATCTGGCAGGGGGGATGGTAGCAATCAGCCCCAGCATTTT. The chain combines TRBV23-1 with TRBJ1-5; TRBD1 agrees at 7 bases. TRBV23-1 is classed as an ORF, of uncertain function. Unmatched junction bases numbered 8, after V lost 0 bases and J lost 0 bases. The CDR3 covers 18 residues.

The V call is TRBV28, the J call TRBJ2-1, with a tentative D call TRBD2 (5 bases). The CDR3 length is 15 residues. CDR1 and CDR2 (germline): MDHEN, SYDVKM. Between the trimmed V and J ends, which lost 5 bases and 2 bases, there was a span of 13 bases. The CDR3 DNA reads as TGTGCCAGCAGTACTACTAGAACCCCCTACAATGAGCAGTTCTTC. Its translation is CASSTTRTPYNEQFF. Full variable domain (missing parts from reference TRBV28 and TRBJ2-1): DVKVTQSSRYLVKRTGEKVFLECVQDMDHENMFWYRQDPGLGLRLIYFSYDVKMKEKGDIPEGYSVSREKKERFSLILESASTNQTSMYLCASSTTRTPYNEQFFGPGTRLTVL.

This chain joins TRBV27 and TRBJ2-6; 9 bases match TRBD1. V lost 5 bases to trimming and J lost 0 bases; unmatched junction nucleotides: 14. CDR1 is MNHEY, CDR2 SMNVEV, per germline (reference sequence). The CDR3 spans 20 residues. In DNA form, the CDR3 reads TGTGCCAGCAGTCGGGACAGGGAGTTCGTCTACCCCTCTGGGGCCAACGTCCTGACTTTC. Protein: CASSRDREFVYPSGANVLTF.

CDR3 loop: CASSDSSGGAVEQFF. CDR3 nucleotides: TGTGCCAGCAGTGACTCTAGCGGGGGGGCCGTTGAGCAGTTCTTC. The chain is built from TRBV6-4 and TRBJ2-1; 11 nucleotides line up with TRBD2. Germline V gene sequence: CDR1 MRHNA, CDR2 SNTAGT. This CDR3 comprises 15 residues. Trimming cost V 0 bases and J 9 bases; bases outside gene matches: 4.

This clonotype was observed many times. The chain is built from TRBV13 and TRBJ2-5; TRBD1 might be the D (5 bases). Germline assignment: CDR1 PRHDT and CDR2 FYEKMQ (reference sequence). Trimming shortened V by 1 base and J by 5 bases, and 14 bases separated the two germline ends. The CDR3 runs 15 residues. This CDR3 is CASSLVLQGLETQYF. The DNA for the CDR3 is TGTGCCAGCAGCTTAGTACTTCAGGGATTGGAGACCCAGTACTTC.

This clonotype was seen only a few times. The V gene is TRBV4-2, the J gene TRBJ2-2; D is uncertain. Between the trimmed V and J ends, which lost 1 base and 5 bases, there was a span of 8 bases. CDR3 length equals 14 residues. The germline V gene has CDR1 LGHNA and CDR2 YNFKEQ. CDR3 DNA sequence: TGTGCCAGCAGCCAAGCCGAGGTGACCGGGGAGCTGTTTTTT. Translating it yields CASSQAEVTGELFF.

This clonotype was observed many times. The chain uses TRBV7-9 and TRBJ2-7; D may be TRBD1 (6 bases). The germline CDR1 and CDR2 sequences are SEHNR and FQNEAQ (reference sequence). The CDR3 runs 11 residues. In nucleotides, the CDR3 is TGTGCGACAGGTGTGACCTACGAGCAGTACGTC. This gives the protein CATGVTYEQYV.

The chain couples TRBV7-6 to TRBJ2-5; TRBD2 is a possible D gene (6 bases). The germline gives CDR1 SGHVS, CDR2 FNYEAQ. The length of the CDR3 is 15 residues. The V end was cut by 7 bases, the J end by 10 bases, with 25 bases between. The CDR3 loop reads CASTPRGGALGDQYF. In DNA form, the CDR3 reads TGTGCCAGCACCCCCCGGGGCGGGGCCCTAGGGGACCAGTACTTC.

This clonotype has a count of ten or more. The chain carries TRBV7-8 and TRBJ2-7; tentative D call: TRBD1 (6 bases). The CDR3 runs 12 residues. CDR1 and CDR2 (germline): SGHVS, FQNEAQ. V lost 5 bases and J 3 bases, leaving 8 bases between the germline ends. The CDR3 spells CASSQGGYEQYV. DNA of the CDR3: TGTGCCAGCAGCCAAGGGGGCTACGAGCAGTACGTC.

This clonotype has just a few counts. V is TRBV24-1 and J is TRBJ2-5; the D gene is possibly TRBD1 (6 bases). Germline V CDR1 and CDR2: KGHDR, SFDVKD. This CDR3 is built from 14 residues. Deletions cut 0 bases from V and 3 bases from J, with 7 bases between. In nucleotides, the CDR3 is TGTGCCACCAGTGATTTGGGGGGCGAAGAGACCCAGTACTTC. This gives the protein CATSDLGGEETQYF.

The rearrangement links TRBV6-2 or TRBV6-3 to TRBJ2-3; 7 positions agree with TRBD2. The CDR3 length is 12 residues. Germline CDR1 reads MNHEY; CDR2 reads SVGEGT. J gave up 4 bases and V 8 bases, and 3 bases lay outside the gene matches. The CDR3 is CASGLGADTQYF. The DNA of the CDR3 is TGTGCCAGCGGACTAGGGGCAGATACGCAGTATTTT.

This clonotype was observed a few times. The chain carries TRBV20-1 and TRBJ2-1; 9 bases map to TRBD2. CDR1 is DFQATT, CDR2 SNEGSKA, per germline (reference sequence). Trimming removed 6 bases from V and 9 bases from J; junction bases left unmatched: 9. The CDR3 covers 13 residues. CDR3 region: CSAGAGGGIEQFF. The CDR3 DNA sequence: TGCAGTGCGGGAGCGGGAGGAGGGATTGAGCAGTTCTTC.

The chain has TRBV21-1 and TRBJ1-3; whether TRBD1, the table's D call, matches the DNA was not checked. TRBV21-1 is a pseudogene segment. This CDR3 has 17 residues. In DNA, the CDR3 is TGTGCCAGCAGCAAAGTAAGGACAGGCGAGCTCTGGAAAACCATATATTTT. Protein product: CASSKVRTGELWKTIYF.

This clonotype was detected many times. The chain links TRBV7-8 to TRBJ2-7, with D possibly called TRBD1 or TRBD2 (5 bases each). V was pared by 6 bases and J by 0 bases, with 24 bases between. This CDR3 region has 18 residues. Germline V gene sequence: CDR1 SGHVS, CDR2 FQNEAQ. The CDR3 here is CASSPSTRGTVSSYEQYF. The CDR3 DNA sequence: TGTGCCAGCAGTCCATCAACGAGAGGGACCGTGAGCTCCTACGAGCAGTACTTC.

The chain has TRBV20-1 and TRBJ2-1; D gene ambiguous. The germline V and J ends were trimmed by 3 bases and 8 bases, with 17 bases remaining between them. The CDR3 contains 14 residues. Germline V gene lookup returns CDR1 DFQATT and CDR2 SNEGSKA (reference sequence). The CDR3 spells CSARGIFGLDEQFF. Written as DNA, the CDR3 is TGCAGTGCTAGGGGGATTTTCGGATTGGATGAGCAGTTCTTC.

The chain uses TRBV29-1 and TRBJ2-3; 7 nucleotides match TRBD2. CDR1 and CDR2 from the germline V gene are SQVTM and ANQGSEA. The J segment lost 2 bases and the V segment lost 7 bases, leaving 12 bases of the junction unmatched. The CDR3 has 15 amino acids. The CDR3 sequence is CSAAGRRGDTDTQYF. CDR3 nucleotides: TGCAGCGCCGCGGGCCGACGGGGGGACACAGATACGCAGTATTTT.

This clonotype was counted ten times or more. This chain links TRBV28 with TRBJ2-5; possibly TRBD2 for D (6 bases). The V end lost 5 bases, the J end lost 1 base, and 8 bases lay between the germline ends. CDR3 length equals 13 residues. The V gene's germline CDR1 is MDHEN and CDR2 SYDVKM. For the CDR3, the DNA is TGTGCCAGCAGTCGGGACTTCCAAGAGACCCAGTACTTC. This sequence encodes CASSRDFQETQYF.

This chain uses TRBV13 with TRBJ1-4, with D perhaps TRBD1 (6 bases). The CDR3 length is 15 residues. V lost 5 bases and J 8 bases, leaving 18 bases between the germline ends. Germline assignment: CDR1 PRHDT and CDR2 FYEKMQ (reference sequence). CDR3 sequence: CASSVNRVVEEKLFF. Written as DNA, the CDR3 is TGTGCCAGCAGCGTCAACAGGGTAGTGGAGGAAAAACTGTTTTTT.